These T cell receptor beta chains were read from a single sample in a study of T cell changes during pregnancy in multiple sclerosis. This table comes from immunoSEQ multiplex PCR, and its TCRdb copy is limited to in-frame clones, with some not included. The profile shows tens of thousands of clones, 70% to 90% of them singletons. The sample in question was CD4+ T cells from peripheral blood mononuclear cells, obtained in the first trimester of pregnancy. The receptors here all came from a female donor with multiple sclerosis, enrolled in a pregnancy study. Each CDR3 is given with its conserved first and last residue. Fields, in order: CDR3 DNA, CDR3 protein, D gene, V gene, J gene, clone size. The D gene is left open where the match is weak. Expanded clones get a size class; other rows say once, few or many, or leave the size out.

TGTGCCAGCAGCCGGGACAGGGGGAACACTGAAGCTTTCTTT,CASSRDRGNTEAFF,TRBD1,TRBV7-2,TRBJ1-1,NA
TGTGCCAGCAGTGACACACCTCAAGAGACCCAGTACTTC,CASSDTPQETQYF,NA,TRBV6-4,TRBJ2-5,once
TGTGCCAGCAGCCGAGCAGGGGTGAGTGGCGAGCAGTACTTC,CASSRAGVSGEQYF,NA,TRBV7-6,TRBJ2-7,NA
TGTGCCAGCAGCTACAGGGCCCAGGGGGCAACCGGGGAGCTGTTTTTT,CASSYRAQGATGELFF,TRBD1,TRBV7-3,TRBJ2-2,NA
TGTGCCAGCAGTCTAGACAGATCTGAAGCTTTCTTT,CASSLDRSEAFF,NA,TRBV27,TRBJ1-1,NA
TGTGCCAGCTCACCTATGGGACAGACCGAGCAGTACTTC,CASSPMGQTEQYF,TRBD1,TRBV18,TRBJ2-7,once
TGCGCCAGCAGCCTATGGAGGGGTTGGGGCTATGGCTACACCTTC,CASSLWRGWGYGYTF,NA,TRBV4-1,TRBJ1-2,NA
TGTGCCACCAGCTCATCCCGGGTCCTTTTAGCCAAAAACATTCAGTACTTC,CATSSSRVLLAKNIQYF,NA,TRBV15,TRBJ2-4,once
TGCGCCAGCAGCTTGGGGTTAGCGGGGGCTAGGGCCTTCGCAGAGACCCAGTACTTC,CASSLGLAGARAFAETQYF,TRBD2,TRBV5-1,TRBJ2-5,NA
TGTGCCAGCAGCTTAAGCTCCGGGACAACCAATGGCTACACCTTC,CASSLSSGTTNGYTF,NA,TRBV5-6,TRBJ1-2,NA
TGTGCCAGCAGCTTGGACACTGTGAGGGAGACCCAGTACTTC,CASSLDTVRETQYF,NA,TRBV5-6,TRBJ2-5,NA
TGTGCCAGTAGTATAGTCCACCTACCGGGACAGGGGCCGTGGGGCTACACCTTC,CASSIVHLPGQGPWGYTF,TRBD1,TRBV19,TRBJ1-2,NA
TGTGCCAGAGACGTTTTCGTGAGGACTTTTCTTGCCGGAAACACCATATATTTT,CARDVFVRTFLAGNTIYF,NA,TRBV5-3,TRBJ1-3,NA
TGTGCCAGCAGCCCTCTAGCGGGAGAGGCCTACGAGCAGTACTTC,CASSPLAGEAYEQYF,TRBD2,TRBV9,TRBJ2-7,medium-sized
TGTGCCAGCAGCGTGACTAGCGGGTCCCCAGATACGCAGTATTTT,CASSVTSGSPDTQYF,TRBD2,TRBV9,TRBJ2-3,NA
TGTGCCAGCAGTTTTAGAAGTGCAGGTTCACCCCTCCACTTT,CASSFRSAGSPLHF,NA,TRBV28,TRBJ1-6,few
TGTGCCAGCAGCTTAGGGTTGGAGGACAGGGTAGGCGTCCATTACGAGCAGTACTTC,CASSLGLEDRVGVHYEQYF,TRBD1,TRBV13,TRBJ2-7,NA
TGTGCCAGCAGCCCAGACCCGGGACTAGCGGGAGAAAATGAGCAGTTCTTC,CASSPDPGLAGENEQFF,TRBD2,TRBV7-9,TRBJ2-1,NA
TGTGCCATCAGTGAGTCGGTGAGGGATTCCTACGAGCAGTACTTC,CAISESVRDSYEQYF,NA,TRBV10-3,TRBJ2-7,NA
TGTGCCAGCAGGATAAAACAGGGGGCTGAAGCTTTCTTT,CASRIKQGAEAFF,TRBD1,TRBV6-1,TRBJ1-1,NA
TGTGCCAGCAGCCAAGATGGAACGGTGGGGGGAGAGACCCAGTACTTC,CASSQDGTVGGETQYF,NA,TRBV4-2,TRBJ2-5,NA
TGTGCCAGCAGAGGGACATATGGAACTGAAGCTTTCTTT,CASRGTYGTEAFF,NA,TRBV6-5,TRBJ1-1,NA
TGTGCCAGCAGCCCAGCGGGAGGTACTTATACGCAGTATTTT,CASSPAGGTYTQYF,TRBD2,TRBV7-8,TRBJ2-3,NA
TGTGCCAGCGAGAGACAGGTCGGGGAAAAACTGTTTTTT,CASERQVGEKLFF,NA,TRBV6-1,TRBJ1-4,few
TGTGCCAGCAGTTCTCGGGGGACGGAGACCCAGTACTTC,CASSSRGTETQYF,NA,TRBV2,TRBJ2-5,NA
TGCGCCAGCAGCTCATATGGGACAGGGAACACTGAAGCTTTCTTT,CASSSYGTGNTEAFF,TRBD1,TRBV5-1,TRBJ1-1,NA
TGTGCCACCAGCAGAGGCGGGCCCCGGCTGGAGACCCAGTACTTC,CATSRGGPRLETQYF,NA,TRBV15,TRBJ2-5,NA
TGTGCCAGCAGTTTAGTTCCTAGACAGGGGAACAATGAGCAGTTCTTC,CASSLVPRQGNNEQFF,TRBD1,TRBV27,TRBJ2-1,NA
TGTGCCAGCAGTGGTATTCTCCGCTCCTACGAGCAGTACTTC,CASSGILRSYEQYF,NA,TRBV6-1,TRBJ2-7,NA
TGTGCCAGCAGTGAACAGGGCTATGAGCAGTTCTTC,CASSEQGYEQFF,NA,TRBV7-2,TRBJ2-1,NA
TGTGCCAGCATGAGGTCTAGCTCCTACGAGCAGTACTTC,CASMRSSSYEQYF,NA,TRBV27,TRBJ2-7,NA
TGTGCCAGCAGCCTACGGACAGACCCCTACAATGAGCAGTTCTTC,CASSLRTDPYNEQFF,NA,TRBV14,TRBJ2-1,once
TGTGCCAGCAATATCCAGGGGAGGGGAGAGACCCAGTACTTC,CASNIQGRGETQYF,NA,TRBV2,TRBJ2-5,NA
TGTGCCAGCAGTTACGGGGGGAGGGGGGGCGTACAAGAAGCTTTCTTT,CASSYGGRGGVQEAFF,NA,TRBV6-6,TRBJ1-1,NA
TGTGCCAGTTCCCTGTTGGGACAGGGTAATCAGCCCCAGCATTTT,CASSLLGQGNQPQHF,TRBD1,TRBV19,TRBJ1-5,NA
TGCAGCGTTGCCAAACAGGGGTGGAACACCGGGGAGCTGTTTTTT,CSVAKQGWNTGELFF,TRBD1,TRBV29-1,TRBJ2-2,NA
TGTGCCAGTAGACGGACCGGCGGGTCTGGAAACACCATATATTTT,CASRRTGGSGNTIYF,NA,TRBV19,TRBJ1-3,NA
TGTGCCAGTAGTATACAAAGCGGCGCCTACGAGCAGTACTTC,CASSIQSGAYEQYF,NA,TRBV19,TRBJ2-7,NA
TGTGCCAGCAGTGGGGACAGTAATCAGCCCCAGCATTTT,CASSGDSNQPQHF,TRBD1,TRBV2,TRBJ1-5,NA
TGTGCCAGTAGTCAATACAGGGACAATCAGCCCCAGCATTTT,CASSQYRDNQPQHF,NA,TRBV19,TRBJ1-5,NA